This T cell receptor (beta chain) was captured in a study of T cell changes during pregnancy in multiple sclerosis. Libraries were prepared by immunoSEQ multiplex PCR; TCRdb keeps only in-frame clonotypes and omits some of them. The sample yields tens of thousands of clones, 90% to 95% seen once. The source was CD4+ T cells from peripheral blood mononuclear cells, collected before pregnancy. The origin of this receptor is a female donor with multiple sclerosis, enrolled in a pregnancy study.

CDR3 sequence reads: CASSRSYEQYF. The DNA of the CDR3 is TGCGCCAGCAGCCGTTCCTACGAGCAGTACTTC. The J gene is TRBJ2-7, the V gene TRBV5-1; D unresolved. V was shortened by 4 bases and J by 1 base, with 3 bases between the two germline ends. Germline lookup yields CDR1 SGHRS and CDR2 YFSETQ. This CDR3 contains 11 residues.